The 7 T cell receptor beta chains below all came from one sample that was sequenced in a study of cytomegalovirus exposure and HLA in healthy donors. 60 Vbeta and 13 Jbeta primers were used in PCR. Profiling relied on immunoSEQ multiplex PCR, and the TCRdb table lists in-frame clones only, not all of them. The sample includes roughly 170,000 clones, approximately 80% of them seen just once. The specimen was PBMCs. These receptors came from a girl aged 2 to 10 in good health and CMV-seropositive.

V is TRBV6-6 and J is TRBJ2-3; 8 nucleotides agree with TRBD2. Germline CDR1 reads MNHNY; CDR2 reads SVGAGI (reference sequence). V shed 2 bases and J 5 bases; nucleotides not matched to a gene: 6. The CDR3 runs to 15 residues. The DNA for the CDR3 is TGTGCCAGCAGTTACAGGGCGGGAGGTGGAGATACGCAGTATTTT. This gives the protein CASSYRAGGGDTQYF.

V gene TRBV25-1 combines with J gene TRBJ2-1; TRBD1 aligns across 7 bases. Germline CDR1 is MGHDK and CDR2 is SYGVNS. This CDR3 has 17 amino acids. V shed 1 base and J 4 bases; nucleotides not matched to a gene: 10. The CDR3 sequence is CASSESQRTGQYNEQFF. The CDR3 DNA sequence: TGTGCCAGCAGTGAATCACAACGGACAGGCCAATACAATGAGCAGTTCTTC.

The CDR3 region is CASSPILAGGSQNFNEQFF. The CDR3 DNA follows: TGTGCCAGCTCACCAATTTTAGCGGGAGGATCACAAAACTTCAATGAGCAGTTCTTC. This chain joins TRBV18 and TRBJ2-1; 10 nucleotides line up with TRBD2. V shed 2 bases and J 6 bases; nucleotides not matched to a gene: 16. In germline, CDR1 is KGHSH, CDR2 LQKENI. The CDR3 is made up of 19 amino acids.

This rearrangement joins TRBV20-1 to TRBJ2-3; D unresolved. The CDR3 is 11 amino acids. Per the germline V gene, CDR1 is DFQATT and CDR2 is SNEGSKA (reference sequence). The V end was cut by 3 bases, the J end by 4 bases, with 5 bases between. The CDR3 nucleotides are TGCAGTGCTAGTAGAGCAGATACGCAGTATTTT. Translation gives CSASRADTQYF.

This clone was seen just once. V gene TRBV5-1 combines with J gene TRBJ2-3, with 8 bases matching TRBD1. From germline, CDR1 is SGHRS and CDR2 YFSETQ. V was clipped by 4 bases and J by 1 base; unmatched bases: 5. CDR3 size: 15 residues. CDR3 region: CASSIGQGGTDTQYF. CDR3 nucleotide sequence: TGCGCCAGCAGCATCGGACAGGGTGGCACAGATACGCAGTATTTT.

The J gene is TRBJ1-4, the V gene TRBV2; maybe TRBD1 (5 bases). The CDR3 loop spans 14 amino acids. Germline V gives CDR1 SNHLY, CDR2 FYNNEI. V was trimmed by 2 bases and J by 8 bases, leaving 12 bases between them. CDR3 bases: TGTGCCAGCAGTGAACAGGGAGGGTACGAAAAACTGTTTTTT. Translating gives CASSEQGGYEKLFF.

V and J are TRBV28 and TRBJ2-7; 7 bases agree with TRBD1. V lost 5 bases to trimming and J lost 4 bases; unmatched junction nucleotides: 8. The CDR3 has 14 residues. From germline, CDR1 is MDHEN and CDR2 SYDVKM. CDR3 nucleotides: TGTGCCAGCAGTCCATCCGGGACAGATTACGAGCAGTACTTC. This sequence encodes CASSPSGTDYEQYF.